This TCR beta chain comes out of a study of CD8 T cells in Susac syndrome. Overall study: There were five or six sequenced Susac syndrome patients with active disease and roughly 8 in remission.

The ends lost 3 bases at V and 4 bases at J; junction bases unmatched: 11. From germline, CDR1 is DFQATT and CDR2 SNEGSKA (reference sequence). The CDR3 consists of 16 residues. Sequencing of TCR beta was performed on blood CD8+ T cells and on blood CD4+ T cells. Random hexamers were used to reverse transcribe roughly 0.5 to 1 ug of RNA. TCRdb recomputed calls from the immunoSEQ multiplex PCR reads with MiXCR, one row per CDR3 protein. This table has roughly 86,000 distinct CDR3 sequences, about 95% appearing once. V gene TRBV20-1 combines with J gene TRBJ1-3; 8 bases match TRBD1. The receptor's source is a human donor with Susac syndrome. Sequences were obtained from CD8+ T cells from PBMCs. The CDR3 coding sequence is TGCAGTGCTAGGACGACGGACAGGGCTTACGGAAACACCATATATTTT. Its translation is CSARTTDRAYGNTIYF.